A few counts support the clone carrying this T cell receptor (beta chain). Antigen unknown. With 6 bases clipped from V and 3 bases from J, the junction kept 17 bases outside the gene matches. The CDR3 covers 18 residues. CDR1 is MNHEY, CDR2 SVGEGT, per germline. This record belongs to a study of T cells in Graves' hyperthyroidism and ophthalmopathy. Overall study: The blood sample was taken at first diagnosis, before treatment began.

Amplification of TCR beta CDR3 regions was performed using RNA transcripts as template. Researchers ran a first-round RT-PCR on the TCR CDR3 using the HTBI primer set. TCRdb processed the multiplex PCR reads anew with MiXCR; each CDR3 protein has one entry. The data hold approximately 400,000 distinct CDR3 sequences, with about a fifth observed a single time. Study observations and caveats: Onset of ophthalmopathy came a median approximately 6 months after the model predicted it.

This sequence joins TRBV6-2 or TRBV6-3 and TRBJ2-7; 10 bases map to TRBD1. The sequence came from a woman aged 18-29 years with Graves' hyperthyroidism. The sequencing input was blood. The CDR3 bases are TGTGCCAGCAGGCGGGGGACAGGGGTAACATCAGTCTTCTACGAGCAGTACTTC. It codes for CASRRGTGVTSVFYEQYF.